Many counts were recorded for the clone carrying this T cell receptor beta chain. Its specificity is not known. The data are from a study of Graves' ophthalmopathy and Graves' hyperthyroidism. Findings and limits, study-wide: The model predicted progression of ophthalmopathy with a sensitivity of roughly 69%, and its specificity was roughly 77%.

Hyperthyroidism patients had new diagnoses, durations under 2 months, and ages of 18 to 65. Isolation of PBMCs was performed using over 8 ml of fresh peripheral blood. With 5 bases removed from V and 2 bases from J, the gap between germline ends came to 16 bases. Germline CDR1 reads MDHEN; CDR2 reads SYDVKM. CDR3 size: 16 residues. RNA transcripts provided the template for amplifying TCR beta CDR3 regions. The authors performed first-round RT-PCR with HTBI primers and then a second-round multiplex PCR. Using its own MiXCR run on the multiplex PCR reads, TCRdb lists one record per CDR3 protein. The sample lists some 350,000 distinct CDR3 sequences, roughly 15% occurring once.

Sequencing used peripheral blood. The source is an adult woman with stable Graves' hyperthyroidism. The chain carries TRBV28 and TRBJ1-5; D ambiguous. The CDR3 DNA follows: TGTGCCAGCAGTGCCAAGGTGGGGATGGGCAATCAGCCCCAGCATTTT. Translated, it gives CASSAKVGMGNQPQHF.